Following are 21 T cell receptor beta chains from one sample sequenced in a study of technical replicates of blood from a handful of donors. The method was immunoSEQ multiplex PCR; TCRdb's version includes in-frame clones alone and lacks a portion of them. The sample lists under 85,000 clones, 93% seen once, with under 0.3% in the top ten. Sequencing was performed on T cells isolated from PBMCs. The receptors were gathered from a human donor in good health.

CDR3 coding DNA: TGTGCCAGCAGCTTAGGGAGTTCACCCCTCCACTTT. It specifies CASSLGSSPLHF. This chain joins TRBV7-8 and TRBJ1-6; D uncertain. The CDR3 is made up of 12 amino acids. Germline CDR1 and CDR2: SGHVS and FQNEAQ. V gave up 1 base and J gave up 9 bases, with 4 bases separating them.

The chain is built from TRBV7-2 and TRBJ2-3, with D tentatively TRBD1 (6 bases). This CDR3 spans 15 amino acids. Trimming stripped 9 bases from V and 3 bases from J, with 19 bases between. Germline CDR1 is SGHTA and CDR2 is FQGNSA. CDR3 region: CASSQGIGTTDTQYF. CDR3 DNA sequence: TGTGCCAGTTCCCAGGGGATAGGGACAACAGATACGCAGTATTTT. Drawing the rest from reference TRBV7-2 and TRBJ2-3, the complete variable domain is GAGVSQSPSNKVTEKGKDVELRCDPISGHTALYWYRQSLGQGLEFLIYFQGNSAPDKSGLPSDRFSAERTGGSVSTLTIQRTQQEDSAVYLCASSQGIGTTDTQYFGPGTRLTVL.

This sequence joins TRBV10-1 and TRBJ2-7, with D possibly being TRBD1 (6 bases). The V gene's germline CDR1 is WNHNN and CDR2 SYGVQD (reference sequence). This CDR3 is built from 15 residues. Trimming left V 6 bases short and J 7 bases short, with 22 bases between. The chain's CDR3 is CASSSTGTPNREQYF. In DNA, the CDR3 is TGCGCCAGCAGCTCCACCGGGACACCCAACCGTGAGCAGTACTTC.

V usage is TRBV28 and J usage is TRBJ2-7, with D maybe TRBD1 (6 bases). Germline loops: CDR1 MDHEN, CDR2 SYDVKM. Trimming removed 7 bases at V and 5 bases at J, with 21 bases between. The CDR3 extends over 15 amino acids. Written as DNA, the CDR3 is TGTGCCAGCATCTCCCAGGTGGGGGCAGCTAACGAGCAGTACTTC. Translation: CASISQVGAANEQYF.

Comments on this clone: Other DNA variants within this sample encode the same CDR3. This chain connects TRBV18 to TRBJ1-2, with 8 bases lining up with TRBD1. The V segment lost 3 bases and the J segment 8 bases; nucleotides outside the gene matches: 5. Germline V gene data show CDR1 as KGHSH and CDR2 as LQKENI. The CDR3 runs 13 residues. CDR3 residues: CASSPDRGSGYTF. The CDR3 nucleotides read TGTGCCAGCTCACCCGACAGGGGAAGCGGCTACACCTTC.

The rearrangement links TRBV20-1 to TRBJ1-2; D may be TRBD1 (5 bases). The CDR3 totals 11 residues. V gave up 4 bases and J gave up 10 bases, with 13 bases separating them. Germline lookup yields CDR1 DFQATT and CDR2 SNEGSKA (reference sequence). The CDR3 DNA is TGCAGTGCTACAGGAGCAGGACACTACACCTTC. Amino acid sequence: CSATGAGHYTF.

V usage is TRBV19 and J usage is TRBJ2-2; a weak D match, TRBD2 (6 bases). The CDR3 covers 17 residues. Deletions cut 1 base from V and 6 bases from J, with 18 bases between. Germline-derived CDR1 and CDR2 are LNHDA and SQIVND (reference sequence). As DNA, the CDR3 is TGTGCCAGTAGTATAGCCCCAGGGCGGAGGGCAGCCGGGGAGCTGTTTTTT. This encodes CASSIAPGRRAAGELFF.

This clone has more than one count but fewer than ten. This sequence joins TRBV19 and TRBJ1-6; D is uncertain. Trimming cost V 5 bases and J 9 bases, with 11 bases left between them. The CDR3 spans 13 residues. CDR1 and CDR2 (germline): LNHDA, SQIVND (reference sequence). Written as DNA, the CDR3 is TGTGCCAGTAGTGGTCAGACTATTTCACCCCTCCACTTT. Its protein product is CASSGQTISPLHF.

The V gene is TRBV30, the J gene TRBJ1-4; D is unresolved. The CDR3 runs 11 residues. V gave up 6 bases and J gave up 4 bases, with 6 bases separating them. CDR1 is GTSNPN and CDR2 is SVGIG in the germline V gene (reference sequence). The CDR3, as DNA: TGTGCCTGTAATTTTAATGAAAAACTGTTTTTT. It encodes CACNFNEKLFF.

The chain employs TRBV7-6 and TRBJ2-1; 9 bases are a match to TRBD1. The CDR3 is made up of 17 amino acids. V lost 2 bases and J lost 6; bases outside the gene matches: 11. Germline CDR1 reads SGHVS; CDR2 reads FNYEAQ. The CDR3 here is CASSLRNRDRVPNEQFF. The CDR3 DNA is TGTGCCAGCAGCTTACGGAACCGGGACAGGGTGCCCAATGAGCAGTTCTTC.

The chain couples TRBV7-6 to TRBJ1-4, with a weak D call TRBD1 (5 bases). The V gene's germline CDR1 is SGHVS and CDR2 FNYEAQ. This CDR3 has 17 residues. Trimming took 3 bases from V and 7 from J, leaving 21 bases between them. CDR3 protein: CASSLKGPAIVGEKLFF. The CDR3 DNA follows: TGTGCCAGCAGCTTGAAGGGGCCCGCCATAGTCGGTGAAAAACTGTTTTTT.

CDR3 nucleotides: TGCGCCAGCAGTGAGGGCAGGGGGCGTGAGCAGTACTTC. Its protein is CASSEGRGREQYF. The chain combines TRBV10-1 with TRBJ2-7; TRBD1 aligns across 8 bases. This CDR3 is built from 13 residues. The germline gives CDR1 WNHNN, CDR2 SYGVQD (reference sequence). Trimming took 2 bases from V and 7 from J; bases not matched to a gene: 4.

The V and J genes are TRBV30 and TRBJ1-1, with 7 bases fitting TRBD1. CDR1 and CDR2 from the germline V gene are GTSNPN and SVGIG (reference sequence). V lost 5 bases, J lost 4 bases, and 7 bases stayed unmatched. The CDR3 length is 13 residues. CDR3 in amino acids: CAWGQAGGTEAFF. CDR3 in DNA: TGTGCCTGGGGACAGGCCGGGGGCACTGAAGCTTTCTTT.

This chain uses TRBV11-2 with TRBJ2-3, with unresolved D. This CDR3 spans 14 amino acids. The germline CDR1 and CDR2 sequences are SGHAT and FQNNGV. The V gene lost 1 base and the J gene lost 0 bases, with 5 bases spanning the gap. CDR3 sequence: CASSLGLSTDTQYF. The CDR3 DNA follows: TGTGCCAGCAGCTTAGGACTGAGCACAGATACGCAGTATTTT. Using reference TRBV11-2 and TRBJ2-3 for the parts outside the CDR3, the full variable domain is EAGVAQSPRYKIIEKRQSVAFWCNPISGHATLYWYQQILGQGPKLLIQFQNNGVVDDSQLPKDRFSAERLKGVDSTLKIQPAKLEDSAVYLCASSLGLSTDTQYFGPGTRLTVL.

A single count supports this clone. The chain has TRBV18 and TRBJ2-3, with 12 bases that match TRBD2. Trimming took 5 bases from V and 4 from J; bases not matched to a gene: 4. CDR1 and CDR2 (germline): KGHSH, LQKENI. CDR3 length: 15 amino acids. The DNA for the CDR3 is TGTGCCAGCTCAGCGACTAGCGGGGGACCAGATACGCAGTATTTT. As protein: CASSATSGGPDTQYF. Supplemented by reference TRBV18 and TRBJ2-3, the full variable domain reads NAGVMQNPRHLVRRRGQEARLRCSPMKGHSHVYWYRQLPEEGLKFMVYLQKENIIDESGMPKERFSAEFPKEGPSILRIQQVVRGDSAAYFCASSATSGGPDTQYFGPGTRLTVL.

The rearrangement links TRBV19 to TRBJ2-5, with D perhaps matching TRBD1 (6 bases). Germline V gene data show CDR1 as LNHDA and CDR2 as SQIVND (reference sequence). This CDR3 has 16 amino acids. With 5 bases removed from V and 0 bases from J, the gap between germline ends came to 16 bases. The CDR3 spells CASSDFGTSYQETQYF. CDR3 sequence (DNA): TGTGCCAGTAGTGATTTCGGGACATCGTACCAAGAGACCCAGTACTTC.

J is TRBJ1-1 and V is TRBV6-5; a weak D match, TRBD1 (6 bases). Trimming left V 2 bases short and J 3 bases short, with 13 bases between. The V gene's germline CDR1 is MNHEY and CDR2 SVGAGI. The CDR3 length is 15 residues. CDR3 nucleotides: TGTGCCAGCAGTTACACTACAGGGTCGGACACTGAAGCTTTCTTT. It translates to CASSYTTGSDTEAFF.

The V and J genes are TRBV19 and TRBJ1-1, with 8 positions matching TRBD1. Germline CDR1 LNHDA, CDR2 SQIVND (reference sequence). The CDR3 length is 15 residues. V trimming: 3 bases; J trimming: 5 bases; junction bases outside the gene matches: 8. CDR3 bases: TGTGCCAGTAGTATCCTCGGACAGGGCGAGACTGAAGCTTTCTTT. Translating gives CASSILGQGETEAFF.

J is TRBJ2-2 and V is TRBV28; D gene uncertain. In germline, CDR1 is MDHEN, CDR2 SYDVKM. The V and J ends lost 1 base and 4 bases respectively, with 10 bases between them. The CDR3 has 15 residues. CDR3 amino acids: CASSLFSRPTGELFF. DNA of the CDR3: TGTGCCAGCAGTTTATTTTCCAGGCCCACCGGGGAGCTGTTTTTT.

The V gene is TRBV28, the J gene TRBJ1-3, with 7 bases lining up with TRBD1. Per germline, CDR1 MDHEN and CDR2 SYDVKM. The CDR3 runs 16 residues. With 5 bases clipped from V and 0 bases from J, the junction kept 7 bases outside the gene matches. The CDR3, as DNA: TGTGCCAGCAGTAAGACAGGGTCCTCCTCTGGAAACACCATATATTTT. Protein sequence: CASSKTGSSSGNTIYF.

This chain joins TRBV7-8 and TRBJ2-2, with 13 bases that match TRBD2. The CDR3 is 20 amino acids. Germline CDR1 reads SGHVS; CDR2 reads FQNEAQ. The V gene end was trimmed by 1 base and the J gene end by 1 base; junction bases not matched to a gene: 9. CDR3 in DNA: TGTGCCAGCAGCTTAGTTCGTTGGCGACTAGCGGGAGGGAACACCGGGGAGCTGTTTTTT. Encoded protein: CASSLVRWRLAGGNTGELFF.